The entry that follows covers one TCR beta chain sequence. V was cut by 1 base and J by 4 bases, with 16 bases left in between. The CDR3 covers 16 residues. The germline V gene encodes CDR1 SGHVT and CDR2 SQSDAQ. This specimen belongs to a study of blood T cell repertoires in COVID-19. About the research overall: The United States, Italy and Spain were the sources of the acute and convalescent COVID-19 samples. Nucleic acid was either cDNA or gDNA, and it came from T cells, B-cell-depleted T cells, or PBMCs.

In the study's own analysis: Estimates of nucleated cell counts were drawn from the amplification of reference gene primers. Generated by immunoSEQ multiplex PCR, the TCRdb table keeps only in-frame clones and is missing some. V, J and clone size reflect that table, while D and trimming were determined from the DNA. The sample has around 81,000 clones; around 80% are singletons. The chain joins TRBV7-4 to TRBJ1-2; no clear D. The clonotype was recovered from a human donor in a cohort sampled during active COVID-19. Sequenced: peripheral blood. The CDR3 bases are TGTGCCAGCAGCTTAGGTGAGGGCCCCTTGGGCTATGGCTACACCTTC. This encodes CASSLGEGPLGYGYTF.